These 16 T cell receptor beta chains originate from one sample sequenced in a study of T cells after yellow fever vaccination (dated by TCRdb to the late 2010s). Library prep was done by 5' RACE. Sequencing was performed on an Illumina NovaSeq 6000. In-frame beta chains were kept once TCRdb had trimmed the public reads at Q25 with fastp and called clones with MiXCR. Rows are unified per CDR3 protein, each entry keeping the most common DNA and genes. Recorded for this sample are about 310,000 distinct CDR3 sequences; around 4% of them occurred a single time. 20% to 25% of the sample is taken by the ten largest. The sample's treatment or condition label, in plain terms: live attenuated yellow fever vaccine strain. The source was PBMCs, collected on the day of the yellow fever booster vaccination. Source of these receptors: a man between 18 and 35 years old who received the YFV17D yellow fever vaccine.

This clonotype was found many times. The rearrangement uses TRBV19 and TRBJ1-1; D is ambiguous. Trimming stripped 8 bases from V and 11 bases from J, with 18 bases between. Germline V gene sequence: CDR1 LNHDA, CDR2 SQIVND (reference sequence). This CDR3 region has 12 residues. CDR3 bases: TGTGCCAGTTCCGAATGGGCCCTCCCGGCTTTCTTT. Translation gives CASSEWALPAFF.

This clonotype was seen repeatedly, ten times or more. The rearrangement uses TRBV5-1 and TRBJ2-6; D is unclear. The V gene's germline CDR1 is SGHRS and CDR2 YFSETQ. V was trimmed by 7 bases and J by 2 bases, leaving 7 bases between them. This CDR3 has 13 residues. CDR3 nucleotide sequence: TGCGCCAGCTGCAGAACTGGGGCCAACGTCCTGACTTTC. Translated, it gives CASCRTGANVLTF.

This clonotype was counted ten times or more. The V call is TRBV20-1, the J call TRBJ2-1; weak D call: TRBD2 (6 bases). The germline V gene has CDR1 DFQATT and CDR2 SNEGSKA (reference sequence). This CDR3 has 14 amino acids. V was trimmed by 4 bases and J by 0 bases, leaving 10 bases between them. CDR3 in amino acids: CSATGLRSYNEQFF. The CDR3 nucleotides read TGCAGTGCTACAGGACTACGCTCCTACAATGAGCAGTTCTTC.

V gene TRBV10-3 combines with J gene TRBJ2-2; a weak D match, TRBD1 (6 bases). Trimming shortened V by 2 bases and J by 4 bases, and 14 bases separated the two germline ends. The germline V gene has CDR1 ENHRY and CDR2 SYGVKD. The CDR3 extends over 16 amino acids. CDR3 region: CAISEVRGGTTGELFF. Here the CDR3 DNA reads TGTGCCATCAGTGAGGTGCGAGGGGGAACCACCGGGGAGCTGTTTTTT.

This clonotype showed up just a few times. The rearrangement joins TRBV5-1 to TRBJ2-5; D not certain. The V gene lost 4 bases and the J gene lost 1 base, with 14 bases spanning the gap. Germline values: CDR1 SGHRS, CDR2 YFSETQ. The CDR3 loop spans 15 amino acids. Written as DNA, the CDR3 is TGCGCCAGCAGCGAAAGACACTATCGCCAAGAGACCCAGTACTTC. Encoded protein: CASSERHYRQETQYF.

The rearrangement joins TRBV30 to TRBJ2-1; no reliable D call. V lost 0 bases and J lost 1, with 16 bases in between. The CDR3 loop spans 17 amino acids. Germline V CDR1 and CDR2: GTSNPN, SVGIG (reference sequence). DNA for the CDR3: TGTGCCTGGAGTGTCCCTTTTCGTGCGCCGTCCTACAATGAGCAGTTCTTC. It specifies CAWSVPFRAPSYNEQFF.

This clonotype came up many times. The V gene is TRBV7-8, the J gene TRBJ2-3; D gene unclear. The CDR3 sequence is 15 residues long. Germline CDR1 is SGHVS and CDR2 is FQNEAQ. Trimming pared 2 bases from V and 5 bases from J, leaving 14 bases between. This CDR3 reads CASSLSVIRQDTQYF. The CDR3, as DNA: TGTGCCAGCAGCTTATCCGTGATTCGCCAAGATACGCAGTATTTT. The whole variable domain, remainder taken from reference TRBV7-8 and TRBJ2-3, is GAGVSQSPRYKVAKRGQDVALRCDPISGHVSLFWYQQALGQGPEFLTYFQNEAQLDKSGLPSDRFFAERPEGSVSTLKIQRTQQEDSAVYLCASSLSVIRQDTQYFGPGTRLTVL.

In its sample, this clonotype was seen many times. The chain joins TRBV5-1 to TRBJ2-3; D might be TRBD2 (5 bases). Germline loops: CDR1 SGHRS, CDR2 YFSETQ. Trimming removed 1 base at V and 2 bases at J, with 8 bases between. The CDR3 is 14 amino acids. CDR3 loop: CASSLRGHTDTQYF. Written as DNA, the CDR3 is TGCGCCAGCAGCTTGCGCGGGCACACAGATACGCAGTATTTT.

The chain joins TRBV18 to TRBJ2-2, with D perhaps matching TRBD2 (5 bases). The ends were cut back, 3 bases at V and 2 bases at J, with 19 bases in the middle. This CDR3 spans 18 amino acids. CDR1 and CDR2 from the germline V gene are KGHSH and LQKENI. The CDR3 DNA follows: TGTGCCAGCTCACCGCACGGACCGGGGTTTATCAACACCGGGGAGCTGTTTTTT. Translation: CASSPHGPGFINTGELFF.

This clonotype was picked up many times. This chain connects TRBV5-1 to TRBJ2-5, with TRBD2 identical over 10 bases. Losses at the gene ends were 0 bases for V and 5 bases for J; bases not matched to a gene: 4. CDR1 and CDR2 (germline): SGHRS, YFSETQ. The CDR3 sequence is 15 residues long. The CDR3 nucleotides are TGCGCCAGCAGCTTGGCCGGGACTAGCGATGAGACCCAGTACTTC. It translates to CASSLAGTSDETQYF.

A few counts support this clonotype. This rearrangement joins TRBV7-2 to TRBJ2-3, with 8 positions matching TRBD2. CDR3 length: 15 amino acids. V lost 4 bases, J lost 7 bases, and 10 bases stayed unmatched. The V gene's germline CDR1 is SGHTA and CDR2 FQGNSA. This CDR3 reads CASSSWSGGINTQYF. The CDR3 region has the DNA TGTGCCAGCAGCTCTTGGAGCGGGGGCATTAATACGCAGTATTTT.

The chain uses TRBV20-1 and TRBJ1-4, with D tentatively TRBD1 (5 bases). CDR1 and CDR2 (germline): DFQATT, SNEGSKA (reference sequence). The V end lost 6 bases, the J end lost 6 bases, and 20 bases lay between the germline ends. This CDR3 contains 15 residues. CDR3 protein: CSAPNDRNSDEKLFF. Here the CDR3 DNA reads TGCAGTGCACCCAATGACAGAAATTCAGATGAAAAACTGTTTTTT.

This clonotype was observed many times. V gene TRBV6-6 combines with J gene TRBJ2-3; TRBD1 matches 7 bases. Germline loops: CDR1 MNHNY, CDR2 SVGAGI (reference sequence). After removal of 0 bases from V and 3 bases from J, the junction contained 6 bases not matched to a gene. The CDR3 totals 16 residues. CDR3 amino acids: CASSYSRDSWTDTQYF. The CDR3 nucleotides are TGTGCCAGCAGTTACTCGAGGGACAGTTGGACAGATACGCAGTATTTT.

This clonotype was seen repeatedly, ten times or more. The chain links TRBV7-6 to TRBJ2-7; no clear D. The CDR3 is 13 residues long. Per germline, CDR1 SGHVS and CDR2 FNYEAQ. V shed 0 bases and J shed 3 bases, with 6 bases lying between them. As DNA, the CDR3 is TGTGCCAGCAGCTTAGCGCCGAACTACGAGCAGTACGTC. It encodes CASSLAPNYEQYV.

CDR3 nucleotides: TGTGCCAGCAGCAGGGACAGGGTTGGAGATACGCAGTATTTT. Translation gives CASSRDRVGDTQYF. The chain employs TRBV5-4 and TRBJ2-3, with TRBD1 matching 9 bases. The junction had 5 bases not matched to a gene; V was cut back by 4 bases and J by 5 bases. The CDR3 runs to 14 residues. The germline gives CDR1 SGHNT, CDR2 YYREEE (reference sequence).

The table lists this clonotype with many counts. CDR3 region: CASSSRQVSSGANVLTF. CDR3 DNA sequence: TGTGCCAGCAGCTCCCGACAGGTGAGCTCTGGGGCCAACGTCCTGACTTTC. V usage is TRBV9 and J usage is TRBJ2-6; TRBD1 is a possible D gene (6 bases). The length of the CDR3 is 17 residues. V lost 4 bases, J lost 0 bases, and 14 bases lay in between. Germline CDR1 SGDLS, CDR2 YYNGEE. The entire variable domain, with the rest obtained from reference TRBV9 and TRBJ2-6, is as follows: DSGVTQTPKHLITATGQRVTLRCSPRSGDLSVYWYQQSLDQGLQFLIQYYNGEERAKGNILERFSAQQFPDLHSELNLSSLELGDSALYFCASSSRQVSSGANVLTFGAGSRLTVL.